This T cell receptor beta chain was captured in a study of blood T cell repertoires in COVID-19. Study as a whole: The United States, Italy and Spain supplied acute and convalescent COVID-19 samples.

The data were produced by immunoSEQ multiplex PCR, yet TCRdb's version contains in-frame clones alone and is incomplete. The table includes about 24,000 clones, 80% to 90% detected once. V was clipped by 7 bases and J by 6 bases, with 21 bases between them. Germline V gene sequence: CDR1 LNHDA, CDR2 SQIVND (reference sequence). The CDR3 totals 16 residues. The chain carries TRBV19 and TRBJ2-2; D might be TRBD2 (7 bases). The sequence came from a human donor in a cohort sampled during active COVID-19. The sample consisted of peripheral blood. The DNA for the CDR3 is TGTGCCAGTATGATAAGAGCGGGGTCAGGGGCCGGGGAGCTGTTTTTT. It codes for CASMIRAGSGAGELFF.